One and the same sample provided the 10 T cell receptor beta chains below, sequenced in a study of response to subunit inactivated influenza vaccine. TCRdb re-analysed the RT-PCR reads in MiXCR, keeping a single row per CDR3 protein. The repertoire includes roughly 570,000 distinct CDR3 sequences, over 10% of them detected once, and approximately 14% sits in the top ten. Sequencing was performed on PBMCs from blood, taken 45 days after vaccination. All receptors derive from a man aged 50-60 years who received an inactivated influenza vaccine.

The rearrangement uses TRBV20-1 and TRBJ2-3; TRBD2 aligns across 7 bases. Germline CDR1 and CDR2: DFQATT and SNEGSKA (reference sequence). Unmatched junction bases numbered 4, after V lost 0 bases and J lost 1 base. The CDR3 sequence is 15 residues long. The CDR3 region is CSARDFRGGTDTQYF. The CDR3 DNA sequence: TGCAGTGCTAGAGATTTCCGGGGGGGCACAGATACGCAGTATTTT.

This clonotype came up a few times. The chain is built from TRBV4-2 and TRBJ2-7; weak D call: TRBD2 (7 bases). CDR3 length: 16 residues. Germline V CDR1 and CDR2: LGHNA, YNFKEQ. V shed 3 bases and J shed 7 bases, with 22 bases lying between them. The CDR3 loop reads CASSQLFRGAAEEQYF. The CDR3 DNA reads TGTGCCAGCAGCCAGCTCTTTCGGGGGGCAGCGGAGGAGCAGTACTTC.

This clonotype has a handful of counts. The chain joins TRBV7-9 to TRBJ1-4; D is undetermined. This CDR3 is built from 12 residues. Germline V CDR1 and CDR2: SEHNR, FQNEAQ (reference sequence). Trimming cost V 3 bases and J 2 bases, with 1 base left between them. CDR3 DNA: TGTGCCAGCAGCTTTACTAATGAAAAACTGTTTTTT. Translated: CASSFTNEKLFF.

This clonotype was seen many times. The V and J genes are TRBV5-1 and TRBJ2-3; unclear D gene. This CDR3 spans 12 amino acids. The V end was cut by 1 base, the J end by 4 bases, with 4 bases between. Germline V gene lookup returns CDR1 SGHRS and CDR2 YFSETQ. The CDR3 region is CASSLISDTQYF. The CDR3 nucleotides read TGCGCCAGCAGCTTGATTTCAGATACGCAGTATTTT.

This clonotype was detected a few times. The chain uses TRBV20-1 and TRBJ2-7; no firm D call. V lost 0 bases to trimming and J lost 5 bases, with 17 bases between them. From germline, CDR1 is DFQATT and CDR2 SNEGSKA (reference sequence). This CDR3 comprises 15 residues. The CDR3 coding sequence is TGCAGTGCTAGAGACTTGAGAGTAGTAAAGGACGAGCAGTACTTC. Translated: CSARDLRVVKDEQYF.

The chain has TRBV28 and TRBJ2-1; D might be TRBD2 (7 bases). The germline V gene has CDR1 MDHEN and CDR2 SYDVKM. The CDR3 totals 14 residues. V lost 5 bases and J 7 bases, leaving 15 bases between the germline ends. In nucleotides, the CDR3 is TGTGCCAGCAGTGCGAGGGGGAGGGTGAATGAGCAGTTCTTC. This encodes CASSARGRVNEQFF.

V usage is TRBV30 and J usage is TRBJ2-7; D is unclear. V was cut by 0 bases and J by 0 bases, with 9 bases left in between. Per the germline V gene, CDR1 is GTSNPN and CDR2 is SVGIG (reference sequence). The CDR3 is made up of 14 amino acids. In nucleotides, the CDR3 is TGTGCCTGGAGTGTAGACACCCGCTCCTACGAGCAGTACTTC. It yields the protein CAWSVDTRSYEQYF.

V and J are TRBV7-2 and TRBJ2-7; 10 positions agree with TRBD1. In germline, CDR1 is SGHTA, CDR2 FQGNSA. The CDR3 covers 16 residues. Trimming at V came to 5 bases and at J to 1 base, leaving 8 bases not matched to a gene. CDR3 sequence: CASSRRGGQGSYEQYF. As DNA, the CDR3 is TGTGCCAGCAGCCGGAGGGGGGGACAGGGGTCCTACGAGCAGTACTTC.

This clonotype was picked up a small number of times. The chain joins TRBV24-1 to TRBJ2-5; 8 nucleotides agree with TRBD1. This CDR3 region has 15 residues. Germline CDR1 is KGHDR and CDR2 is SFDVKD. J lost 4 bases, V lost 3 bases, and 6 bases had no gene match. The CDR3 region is CATSDPDRARETQYF. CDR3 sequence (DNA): TGTGCCACCAGTGATCCGGACAGGGCGCGAGAGACCCAGTACTTC.

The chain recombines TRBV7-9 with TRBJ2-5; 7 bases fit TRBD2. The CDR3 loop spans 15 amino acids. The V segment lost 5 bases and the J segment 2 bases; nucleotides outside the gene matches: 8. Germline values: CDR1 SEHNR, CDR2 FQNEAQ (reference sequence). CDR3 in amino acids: CASSRPLGLQETQYF. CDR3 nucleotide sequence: TGTGCCAGCAGCCGCCCACTGGGACTACAAGAGACCCAGTACTTC.